This record covers a single T cell receptor beta chain. What it recognizes is unknown. A much larger clonotype is one base distant, so this may be a read error. The sample's time point: newly diagnosed GD, antithyroid drugs for less than 3 months. The TCR library used RNA extracted from PBMCs. The record originates from a study of regulatory T cells in long-lasting Graves disease. General study results and limits: The study found lower TCR diversity in persistent Graves' patients than in newly diagnosed ones. Persistent disease showed a preference for TRBV28, TRBJ1-2 and TRBJ2-5.

Germline V gene lookup returns CDR1 LGHNT and CDR2 FRNRAP. This CDR3 is 15 amino acids long. In building TCR beta libraries, iRepertoire HTBI primers were used together with Arm-PCR of CDR3 regions. TCRdb processed the multiplex PCR reads anew with MiXCR; each CDR3 protein has one entry. The table has around 500,000 distinct CDR3 sequences, roughly 14% seen once. In addition, the sample was reused for a study of T cells in Graves' hyperthyroidism and ophthalmopathy.

The V call is TRBV12-5, the J call TRBJ1-2; TRBD1 is a possible D gene (5 bases). The sequencing used peripheral blood mononuclear cells (PBMCs), collected at new diagnosis, from a patient treated with antithyroid drugs. The sequence derives from a man between 25 and 39 years old with Graves disease. This CDR3 is CAIGFSGKVSYGYTF. The CDR3 nucleotides read TGTGCTATTGGTTTCTCAGGGAAAGTGAGCTATGGCTACACCTTC.